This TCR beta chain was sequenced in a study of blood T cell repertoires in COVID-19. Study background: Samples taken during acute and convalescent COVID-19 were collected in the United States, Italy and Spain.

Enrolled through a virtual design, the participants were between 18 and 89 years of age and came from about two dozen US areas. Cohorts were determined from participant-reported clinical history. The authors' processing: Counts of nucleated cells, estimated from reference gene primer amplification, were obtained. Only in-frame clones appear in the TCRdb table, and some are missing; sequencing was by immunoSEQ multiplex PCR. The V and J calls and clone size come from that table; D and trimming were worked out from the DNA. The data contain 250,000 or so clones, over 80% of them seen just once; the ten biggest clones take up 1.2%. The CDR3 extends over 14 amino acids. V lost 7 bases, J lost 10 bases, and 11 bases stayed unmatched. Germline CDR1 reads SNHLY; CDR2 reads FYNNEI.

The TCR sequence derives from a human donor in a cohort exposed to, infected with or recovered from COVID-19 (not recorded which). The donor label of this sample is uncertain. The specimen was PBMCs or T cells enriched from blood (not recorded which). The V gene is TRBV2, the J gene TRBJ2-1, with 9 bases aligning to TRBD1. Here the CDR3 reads CASTMGQGIGEQFF. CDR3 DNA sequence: TGTGCCAGCACCATGGGACAGGGAATTGGGGAGCAGTTCTTC.